This is a list of T cell receptor beta chains from one sample in a study of cytotoxic CD8 clonotypes in ibrutinib-treated CLL. The data were produced by immunoSEQ multiplex PCR, yet TCRdb's version contains in-frame clones alone and is incomplete. This table holds some 150,000 clones, about 70% found once. Sequenced material: PBMCs, taken after 24 months of ibrutinib treatment. The receptor source for this set is a human donor with chronic lymphocytic leukemia. CDR3s include the opening cysteine and the closing phenylalanine or tryptophan. A D gene is named only where the DNA matches it firmly. The size of a clone is reported for some rows only, either as once, few or many, or as a class for expanded clones.

D gene: TRBD1
J gene: TRBJ2-7
V gene: TRBV5-1
CDR3 length: 15
clone size: .
CDR3 DNA: TGCGCCAGCAGAGCCCCCGGGACAGTCGTCTACGAGCAGTACTTC
CDR3 protein: CASRAPGTVVYEQYF

D gene: TRBD2
J gene: TRBJ2-5
V gene: TRBV6-1
CDR3 length: 15
clone size: once
CDR3 DNA: TGTGCCAGCAGCCCCGGGACTAGGGGGGGTGAGACCCAGTACTTC
CDR3 protein: CASSPGTRGGETQYF

D gene: TRBD2
J gene: TRBJ2-3
V gene: TRBV9
CDR3 length: 14
clone size: .
CDR3 DNA: TGTGCCAGCAGCCCAACCGGGGGGGCCGATACGCAGTATTTT
CDR3 protein: CASSPTGGADTQYF

D gene: .
J gene: TRBJ2-7
V gene: TRBV7-2
CDR3 length: 15
clone size: .
CDR3 DNA: TGTGCCAGCAGCTTAGGGGCGGGGTCGTCCTACGAGCAGTACTTC
CDR3 protein: CASSLGAGSSYEQYF

D gene: .
J gene: TRBJ2-7
V gene: TRBV11-2
CDR3 length: 14
clone size: few
CDR3 DNA: TGTGCCAGCAGCCCTGCCCTCCGGGTCTACGAGCAGTACTTC
CDR3 protein: CASSPALRVYEQYF

D gene: TRBD2
J gene: TRBJ2-4
V gene: TRBV5-1
CDR3 length: 14
clone size: .
CDR3 DNA: TGCGCCAGCAGCACCCGGGGGGGTCGGCACATTCAGTACTTC
CDR3 protein: CASSTRGGRHIQYF

D gene: TRBD1
J gene: TRBJ2-5
V gene: TRBV5-6
CDR3 length: 16
clone size: .
CDR3 DNA: TGTGCCAGCAGCTTGAGTCTCGGGACAGGAGGAGAGACCCAGTACTTC
CDR3 protein: CASSLSLGTGGETQYF

D gene: .
J gene: TRBJ2-5
V gene: TRBV5-1
CDR3 length: 15
clone size: .
CDR3 DNA: TGCGCCAGCAGCACACCAACCCAGGGGGGGGAGACCCAGTACTTC
CDR3 protein: CASSTPTQGGETQYF

D gene: TRBD2
J gene: TRBJ2-1
V gene: TRBV14
CDR3 length: 15
clone size: .
CDR3 DNA: TGTGCCAGCAGCCAAGATTGGTCTAGCGGGGGCCCGCAGTTCTTC
CDR3 protein: CASSQDWSSGGPQFF

D gene: TRBD1
J gene: TRBJ1-2
V gene: TRBV6-6
CDR3 length: 15
clone size: few
CDR3 DNA: TGTGCCAGCAGCCCTTCAGGGGGGGCCCAGAAGGGCTACACCTTC
CDR3 protein: CASSPSGGAQKGYTF

D gene: TRBD1
J gene: TRBJ1-5
V gene: TRBV10-3
CDR3 length: 16
clone size: many
CDR3 DNA: TGTGCCATCAGTGTTGGGGACAGTTATAGCAATCAGCCCCAGCATTTT
CDR3 protein: CAISVGDSYSNQPQHF

D gene: TRBD1
J gene: TRBJ1-6
V gene: TRBV18
CDR3 length: 15
clone size: .
CDR3 DNA: TGTGCCAGCTCACCGGGGACAGGCCCTGGGTCACCCCTCCACTTT
CDR3 protein: CASSPGTGPGSPLHF

D gene: TRBD1
J gene: TRBJ1-2
V gene: TRBV6-5
CDR3 length: 16
clone size: .
CDR3 DNA: TGTGCCAGCAGTTACTCCGGGACAGGGCTTAACTATGGCTACACCTTC
CDR3 protein: CASSYSGTGLNYGYTF

D gene: .
J gene: TRBJ2-1
V gene: TRBV6-5
CDR3 length: 15
clone size: .
CDR3 DNA: TGTGCCAGCAGTAGGAAGGGGGGCTCCTACAATGAGCAGTTCTTC
CDR3 protein: CASSRKGGSYNEQFF

D gene: TRBD2
J gene: TRBJ2-3
V gene: TRBV11-1
CDR3 length: 15
clone size: .
CDR3 DNA: TGTGCCAGCAGCGCCGGTGGCGGGAGCGCAGATACGCAGTATTTT
CDR3 protein: CASSAGGGSADTQYF

D gene: .
J gene: TRBJ1-2
V gene: TRBV18
CDR3 length: 13
clone size: .
CDR3 DNA: TGTGCCAGCTCACCAGGAGGGGTGGATGGCTACACCTTC
CDR3 protein: CASSPGGVDGYTF

D gene: .
J gene: TRBJ1-5
V gene: TRBV4-3
CDR3 length: 15
clone size: .
CDR3 DNA: TGCGCCAGCAGCCAAGATTTCGCAGCTAATCAGCCCCAGCATTTT
CDR3 protein: CASSQDFAANQPQHF

D gene: .
J gene: TRBJ1-1
V gene: TRBV10-3
CDR3 length: 13
clone size: few
CDR3 DNA: TGTGCCATCAAGGGGGTTGGGAACACTGAAGCTTTCTTT
CDR3 protein: CAIKGVGNTEAFF

D gene: .
J gene: TRBJ2-7
V gene: TRBV15
CDR3 length: 14
clone size: .
CDR3 DNA: TGTGCCACCAGCAGGGCGGGTAGCACCTGGGAGCAGTACTTC
CDR3 protein: CATSRAGSTWEQYF

D gene: TRBD1
J gene: TRBJ2-6
V gene: TRBV15
CDR3 length: 18
clone size: .
CDR3 DNA: TGTGCCACCAGCAGAGCCGGGACAGGGATCTCTGGGGCCAACGTCCTGACTTTC
CDR3 protein: CATSRAGTGISGANVLTF

D gene: TRBD1
J gene: TRBJ1-2
V gene: TRBV19
CDR3 length: 15
clone size: .
CDR3 DNA: TGTGCCAGTAGTCTGCGACAGGGGGCATGGTATGGCTACACCTTC
CDR3 protein: CASSLRQGAWYGYTF

D gene: TRBD1
J gene: TRBJ1-1
V gene: TRBV7-2
CDR3 length: 15
clone size: .
CDR3 DNA: TGTGCCAGCAGCTTAGATAGGGGACAGGGGGCGACCGCTTTCTTT
CDR3 protein: CASSLDRGQGATAFF

D gene: TRBD2
J gene: TRBJ2-2
V gene: TRBV6-4
CDR3 length: 14
clone size: once
CDR3 DNA: TGTGCCAGCAGTGACTCCGGGGGGACCGGGGAGCTGTTTTTT
CDR3 protein: CASSDSGGTGELFF

D gene: .
J gene: TRBJ1-2
V gene: TRBV30
CDR3 length: 12
clone size: few
CDR3 DNA: TGTGCCTGGACAGGGACCGCTGTCGGCTACACCTTC
CDR3 protein: CAWTGTAVGYTF

D gene: TRBD2
J gene: TRBJ2-1
V gene: TRBV11-2
CDR3 length: 18
clone size: few
CDR3 DNA: TGTGCCAGCAGCCCTATTAGGGTAGCGGGAGAGAACTACAATGAGCAGTTCTTC
CDR3 protein: CASSPIRVAGENYNEQFF

D gene: .
J gene: TRBJ2-1
V gene: TRBV4-3
CDR3 length: 11
clone size: .
CDR3 DNA: TGCGCCAGCAGCCAGTGGGATGAGCAGTTCTTC
CDR3 protein: CASSQWDEQFF

D gene: .
J gene: TRBJ1-1
V gene: TRBV6-4
CDR3 length: 13
clone size: .
CDR3 DNA: TGTGCCAGCAGTGACGAGGAGGGCACTGAAGCTTTCTTT
CDR3 protein: CASSDEEGTEAFF

D gene: .
J gene: TRBJ1-5
V gene: TRBV27
CDR3 length: 15
clone size: few
CDR3 DNA: TGTGCCAGCAGTTTATCCGGGAGAGGGGATCAGCCCCAGCATTTT
CDR3 protein: CASSLSGRGDQPQHF

D gene: TRBD2
J gene: TRBJ2-1
V gene: TRBV4-3
CDR3 length: 14
clone size: .
CDR3 DNA: TGCGCCAGCAGCCTACTTGGGACTAGCGGGACCTCCTTCTTC
CDR3 protein: CASSLLGTSGTSFF

D gene: .
J gene: TRBJ2-7
V gene: TRBV9
CDR3 length: 16
clone size: .
CDR3 DNA: TGTGCCAGCAGCGTAGCGGGGGGCGCTAGCTCCTACGAGCAGTACTTC
CDR3 protein: CASSVAGGASSYEQYF

D gene: .
J gene: TRBJ2-7
V gene: TRBV11-2
CDR3 length: 15
clone size: once
CDR3 DNA: TGTGCCAGCAGCCAGAACAGGCTTAGCTCCTACGAGCAGTACTTC
CDR3 protein: CASSQNRLSSYEQYF

D gene: .
J gene: TRBJ2-7
V gene: TRBV19
CDR3 length: 13
clone size: once
CDR3 DNA: TGTGCCAGTAGTATCGGGGGATACTACGAGCAGTACTTC
CDR3 protein: CASSIGGYYEQYF

D gene: .
J gene: TRBJ2-3
V gene: TRBV7-9
CDR3 length: 16
clone size: .
CDR3 DNA: TGTGCCAGCAGCTTAGCGGGCCCCCCGGGGACAGATACGCAGTATTTT
CDR3 protein: CASSLAGPPGTDTQYF

D gene: .
J gene: TRBJ1-2
V gene: TRBV28
CDR3 length: 14
clone size: once
CDR3 DNA: TGTGCCAGCGACGTTGGGCAGGGGAAGTATGGCTACACCTTC
CDR3 protein: CASDVGQGKYGYTF

D gene: .
J gene: TRBJ2-7
V gene: TRBV7-3
CDR3 length: 14
clone size: .
CDR3 DNA: TGTGCCAGCAGCTTAAGTGGGGCCCCTTCCGAGCAGTACTTC
CDR3 protein: CASSLSGAPSEQYF

D gene: TRBD2
J gene: TRBJ2-3
V gene: TRBV5-1
CDR3 length: 14
clone size: few
CDR3 DNA: TGCGCCAGCACATGGAGCGGGGGGACAGATACGCAGTATTTT
CDR3 protein: CASTWSGGTDTQYF

D gene: TRBD2
J gene: TRBJ2-5
V gene: TRBV7-2
CDR3 length: 13
clone size: .
CDR3 DNA: TGTGCCAGCAGCGCAGCGGGGCGGGAGACCCAGTACTTC
CDR3 protein: CASSAAGRETQYF

D gene: TRBD1
J gene: TRBJ1-3
V gene: TRBV5-1
CDR3 length: 16
clone size: .
CDR3 DNA: TGCGCCAGCAGCCCCAACCCGACAGGGGCTGGAAACACCATATATTTT
CDR3 protein: CASSPNPTGAGNTIYF

D gene: .
J gene: TRBJ2-5
V gene: TRBV6-5
CDR3 length: 12
clone size: .
CDR3 DNA: TGTGCCAGCACCGACTGGTCCGAGACCCAGTACTTC
CDR3 protein: CASTDWSETQYF

D gene: TRBD1
J gene: TRBJ1-1
V gene: TRBV10-3
CDR3 length: 15
clone size: once
CDR3 DNA: TGTGCCACCAAAGCCCCAGGGACAGAGGGAACTGAAGCTTTCTTT
CDR3 protein: CATKAPGTEGTEAFF

D gene: .
J gene: TRBJ2-7
V gene: TRBV28
CDR3 length: 12
clone size: .
CDR3 DNA: TGTGCCAGCTCACCCGACCAGGGCGAGCAGTACTTC
CDR3 protein: CASSPDQGEQYF

D gene: .
J gene: TRBJ2-1
V gene: TRBV11-2
CDR3 length: 14
clone size: .
CDR3 DNA: TGTGCCAGCAGCCTAGGGGGGTCCTACAATGAGCAGTTCTTC
CDR3 protein: CASSLGGSYNEQFF

D gene: .
J gene: TRBJ2-7
V gene: TRBV9
CDR3 length: 15
clone size: few
CDR3 DNA: TGTGCCAGCAGCGTACGGGCAGGGACTGACGGCGAGCAGTACTTC
CDR3 protein: CASSVRAGTDGEQYF

D gene: TRBD1
J gene: TRBJ1-1
V gene: TRBV11-2
CDR3 length: 13
clone size: once
CDR3 DNA: TGTGCCAGCAGCACCACACAGGGGACTGAAGCTTTCTTT
CDR3 protein: CASSTTQGTEAFF

D gene: TRBD1
J gene: TRBJ2-7
V gene: TRBV10-2
CDR3 length: 14
clone size: .
CDR3 DNA: TGCGCCAGCAGTGGGGACAGACGACCCTACGAGCAGTACTTC
CDR3 protein: CASSGDRRPYEQYF

D gene: TRBD2
J gene: TRBJ2-5
V gene: TRBV7-7
CDR3 length: 17
clone size: .
CDR3 DNA: TGTGCTAGCAGCTTAGGGACTAGCGGGACTATATTGGAGACCCAGTACTTC
CDR3 protein: CASSLGTSGTILETQYF

D gene: .
J gene: TRBJ2-4
V gene: TRBV18
CDR3 length: 16
clone size: few
CDR3 DNA: TGTGCCAGCTCACGTTTCATGGTACCCGCCAAAAACATTCAGTACTTC
CDR3 protein: CASSRFMVPAKNIQYF

D gene: TRBD1
J gene: TRBJ2-2
V gene: TRBV18
CDR3 length: 17
clone size: .
CDR3 DNA: TGTGCCAGCTCACCACCGGGCGGGACAGGGAACACCGGGGAGCTGTTTTTT
CDR3 protein: CASSPPGGTGNTGELFF

D gene: .
J gene: TRBJ2-3
V gene: TRBV28
CDR3 length: 12
clone size: .
CDR3 DNA: TGTGCCACCCAGAGGCCGAAGGGCACGCAGTATTTT
CDR3 protein: CATQRPKGTQYF

D gene: .
J gene: TRBJ1-5
V gene: TRBV28
CDR3 length: 15
clone size: once
CDR3 DNA: TGTGCCAGCAGTTCCCAGGGAAGGGCTGATCAGCCCCAGCATTTT
CDR3 protein: CASSSQGRADQPQHF

D gene: TRBD2
J gene: TRBJ2-1
V gene: TRBV27
CDR3 length: 12
clone size: .
CDR3 DNA: TGTGCCAGCAAAAGCGGGGGGCCCGAGCAGTTCTTC
CDR3 protein: CASKSGGPEQFF

D gene: TRBD1
J gene: TRBJ1-5
V gene: TRBV5-1
CDR3 length: 15
clone size: once
CDR3 DNA: TGCGCCAGCAGCTCCGGGACAGGGGATTGGCAGCCCCAGCATTTT
CDR3 protein: CASSSGTGDWQPQHF

D gene: TRBD1
J gene: TRBJ2-5
V gene: TRBV7-2
CDR3 length: 15
clone size: .
CDR3 DNA: TGTGCCAGCAGCACCGGGACAGGCGCACAAGAGACCCAGTACTTC
CDR3 protein: CASSTGTGAQETQYF